This TCR beta chain was captured by sequencing in a study of beta chain features in type 1 diabetes. Whole-study results and caveats: More deletions and fewer insertions at VDJ junctions were seen in type 1 diabetes patients. For Type 1 diabetes patients, all four CD4+ subsets carried TCRB CDR3s that were moderately but significantly shorter.

Comment on this clone: Antigen specificity is unknown.

The entirety of the isolated RNA underwent reverse transcription, so expressed TCRB transcripts were sequenced. Repertoires were generated with immunoSEQ multiplex PCR, while TCRdb's copy carries only in-frame clones and drops some. Of under 250,000 clones listed, around 13% were seen once; the top ten hold almost 0.02%. Purity (above 95%) was reached by all sorted populations. The length of the CDR3 is 13 residues. V was clipped by 5 bases and J by 6 bases, with 13 bases between them. Per germline, CDR1 SGHTA and CDR2 FQGNSA. Sequencing was done on a sample of naive CD4+ T cells from blood. The receptor's source is a man younger than 45 with type 1 diabetes. This chain links TRBV7-2 with TRBJ1-2; D not resolved. The CDR3 protein is CASSPYPVHGYTF. In DNA form, the CDR3 reads TGTGCCAGCAGCCCCTACCCGGTCCATGGCTACACCTTC.